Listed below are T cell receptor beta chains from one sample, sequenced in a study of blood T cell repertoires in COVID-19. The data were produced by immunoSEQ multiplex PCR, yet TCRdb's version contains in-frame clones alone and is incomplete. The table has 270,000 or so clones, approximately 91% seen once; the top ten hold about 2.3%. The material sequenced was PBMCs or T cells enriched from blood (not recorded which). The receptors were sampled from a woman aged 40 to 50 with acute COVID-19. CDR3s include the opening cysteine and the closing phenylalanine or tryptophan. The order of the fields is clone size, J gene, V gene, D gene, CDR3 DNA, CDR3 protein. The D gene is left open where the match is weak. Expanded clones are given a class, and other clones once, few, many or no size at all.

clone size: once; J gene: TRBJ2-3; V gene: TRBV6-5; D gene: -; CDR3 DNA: TGTGCCAGCAGTTATGGGGGGGCTAGCACAGATACGCAGTATTTT; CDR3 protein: CASSYGGASTDTQYF
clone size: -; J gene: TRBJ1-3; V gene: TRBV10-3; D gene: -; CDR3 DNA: TGTGCCATCAGTGAGGCCAGCTCTGGAAACACCATATATTTT; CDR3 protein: CAISEASSGNTIYF
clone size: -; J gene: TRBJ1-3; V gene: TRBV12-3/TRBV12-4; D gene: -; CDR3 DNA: TGTGCCAGCAGCCCGGCGGCGGACACCATATATTTT; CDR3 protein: CASSPAADTIYF
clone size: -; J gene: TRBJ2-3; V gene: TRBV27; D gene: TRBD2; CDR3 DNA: TGTGCCAGCAGACTAGCGGCTTTCACAGATACGCAGTATTTT; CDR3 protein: CASRLAAFTDTQYF
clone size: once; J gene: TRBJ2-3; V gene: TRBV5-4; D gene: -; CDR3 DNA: TGTGCCAGCAGCTTGGTAGCTGGGGATACGCAGTATTTT; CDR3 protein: CASSLVAGDTQYF
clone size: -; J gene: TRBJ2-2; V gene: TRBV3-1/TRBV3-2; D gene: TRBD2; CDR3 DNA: TGTGCCAGCAGCCGGACGGGAGGGACCGGGGAGCTGTTTTTT; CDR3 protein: CASSRTGGTGELFF
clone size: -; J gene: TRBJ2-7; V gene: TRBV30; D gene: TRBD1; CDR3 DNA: TGTGCCTGGAAGGGGGACAGGGTTTACGAGCAGTACTTC; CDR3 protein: CAWKGDRVYEQYF
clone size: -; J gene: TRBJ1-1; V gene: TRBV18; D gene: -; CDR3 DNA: TGTGCCAGCTCATTTGACAGGATGAACACTGAAGCTTTCTTT; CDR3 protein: CASSFDRMNTEAFF
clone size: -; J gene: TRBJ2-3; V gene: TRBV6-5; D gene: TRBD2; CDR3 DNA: TGTGCCAGCAGGGAGCGGGGGGGCCGAAATACGCAGTATTTT; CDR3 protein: CASRERGGRNTQYF
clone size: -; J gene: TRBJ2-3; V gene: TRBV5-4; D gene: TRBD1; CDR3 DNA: TGTGCCAGCAGCACAGGGGCCATCCACACAGATACGCAGTATTTT; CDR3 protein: CASSTGAIHTDTQYF
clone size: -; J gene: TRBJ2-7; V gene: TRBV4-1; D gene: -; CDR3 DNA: TGCGCCAGCAGCCAAAACGGTAGGAGGAGGGAGCAGTACTTC; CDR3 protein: CASSQNGRRREQYF
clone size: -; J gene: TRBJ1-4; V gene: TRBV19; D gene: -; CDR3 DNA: TGTGCCAGTAGGGTCCCGGCCGGCGGACTGAAAAATGAAAAACTGTTTTTT; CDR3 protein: CASRVPAGGLKNEKLFF
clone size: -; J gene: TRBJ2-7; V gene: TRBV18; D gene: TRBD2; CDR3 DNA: TGTGCCAGCTCATCGCCCGGGACTAGCCACGAGCAGTACTTC; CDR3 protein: CASSSPGTSHEQYF
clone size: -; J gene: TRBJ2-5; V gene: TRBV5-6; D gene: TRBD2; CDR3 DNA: TGTGCCAGCAGCTTTAGTCGACTAGCGGGGGGAGAGACCCAGTACTTC; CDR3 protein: CASSFSRLAGGETQYF
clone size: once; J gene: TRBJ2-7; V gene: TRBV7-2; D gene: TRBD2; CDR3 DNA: TGTGCCAGCAGCTTAGGTGGGACTAGCTTCGACGAGCAGTACTTC; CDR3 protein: CASSLGGTSFDEQYF
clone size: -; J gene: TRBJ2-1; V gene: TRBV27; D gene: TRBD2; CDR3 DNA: TGTGCCAGCAGTTTATCGACTAGCACCTACAATGAGCAGTTCTTC; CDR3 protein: CASSLSTSTYNEQFF
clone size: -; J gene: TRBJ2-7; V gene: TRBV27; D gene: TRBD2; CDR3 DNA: TGTGCCAGCAGTCGTATTAGCGGGGGCTACGAGCAGTACTTC; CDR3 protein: CASSRISGGYEQYF
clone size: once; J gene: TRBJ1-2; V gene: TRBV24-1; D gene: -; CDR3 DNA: TGTGCCACCAGTGACCCCACAGGGAAAGTTGGCTACACCTTC; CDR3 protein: CATSDPTGKVGYTF
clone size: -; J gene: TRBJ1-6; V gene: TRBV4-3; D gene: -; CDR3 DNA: TGCGCCAGCAGCCAAGATCCTGTTTCTGGTAGCTCCTATAATTCACCCCTCCACTTT; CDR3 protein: CASSQDPVSGSSYNSPLHF
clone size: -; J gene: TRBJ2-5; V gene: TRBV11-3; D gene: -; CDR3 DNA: TGTGCCAGCAGCTTAGGATCTCAAGGAGGCTCCCAAGAGACCCAGTACTTC; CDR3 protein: CASSLGSQGGSQETQYF
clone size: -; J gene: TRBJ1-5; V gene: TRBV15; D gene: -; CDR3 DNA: TGTGCCACCAGCAGAGATCGAAAGGGGTTCCCTCAGCCCCAGCATTTT; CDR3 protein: CATSRDRKGFPQPQHF
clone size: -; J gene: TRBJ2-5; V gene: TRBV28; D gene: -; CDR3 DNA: TGTGCCAGCAGTCGGGTGGACCAAGAGACCCAGTACTTC; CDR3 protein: CASSRVDQETQYF
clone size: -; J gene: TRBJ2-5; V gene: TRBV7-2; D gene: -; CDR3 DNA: TGTGCCAGCAGCTTACTGGGACAACAAGAGACCCAGTACTTC; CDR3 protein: CASSLLGQQETQYF
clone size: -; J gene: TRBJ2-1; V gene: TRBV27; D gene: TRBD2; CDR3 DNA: TGTGCCAGCAGTTCTGCACTAGCGGGAGAGAGGTCCTACAATGAGCAGTTCTTC; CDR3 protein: CASSSALAGERSYNEQFF
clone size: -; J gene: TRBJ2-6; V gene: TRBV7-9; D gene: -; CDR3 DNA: TGTGCCAGCAGCTTAGGAGGAGGACGCTCTGGGGCCAACGTCCTGACTTTC; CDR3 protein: CASSLGGGRSGANVLTF
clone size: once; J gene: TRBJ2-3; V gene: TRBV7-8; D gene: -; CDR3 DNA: TGTGCCAGCAGCTTAGCGCAGAGGTCCACAGATACGCAGTATTTT; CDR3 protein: CASSLAQRSTDTQYF
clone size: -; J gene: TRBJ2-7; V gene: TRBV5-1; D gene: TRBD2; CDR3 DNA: TGCGCCAGCAGCCCCAGCGGGGGGGGGCACGAGCAGTACTTC; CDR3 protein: CASSPSGGGHEQYF
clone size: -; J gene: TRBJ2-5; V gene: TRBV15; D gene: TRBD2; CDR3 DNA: TGTGCCACCAGCAGAGCCTCGGGGGGGCAAGAGACCCAGTACTTC; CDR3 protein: CATSRASGGQETQYF
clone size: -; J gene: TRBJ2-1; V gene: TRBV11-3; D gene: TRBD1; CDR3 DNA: TGTGCCAGCAGCTTATACAGGGGCAATGAGCAGTTCTTC; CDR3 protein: CASSLYRGNEQFF
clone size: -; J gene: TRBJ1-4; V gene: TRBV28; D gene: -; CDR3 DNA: TGTGCCAGCCGGAGGGCGGCTAATGAAAAACTGTTTTTT; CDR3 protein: CASRRAANEKLFF
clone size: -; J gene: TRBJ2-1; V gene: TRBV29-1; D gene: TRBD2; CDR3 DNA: TGCAGCGGACTAGCGACCTACAATGAGCAGTTCTTC; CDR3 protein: CSGLATYNEQFF
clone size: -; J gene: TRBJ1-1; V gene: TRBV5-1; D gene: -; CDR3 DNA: TGCGCCAGCAGCTCCGGACAGCCGAACACTGAAGCTTTCTTT; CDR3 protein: CASSSGQPNTEAFF
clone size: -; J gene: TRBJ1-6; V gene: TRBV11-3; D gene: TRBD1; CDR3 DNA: TGTGCCAGCAGCCCGGACAGGGCGAATAATTCACCCCTCCACTTT; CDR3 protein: CASSPDRANNSPLHF
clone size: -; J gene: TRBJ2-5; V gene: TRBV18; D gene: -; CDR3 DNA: TGTGCCAGCTCACCACCGTGGGGGCCAGGGACCCAGTACTTC; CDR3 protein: CASSPPWGPGTQYF
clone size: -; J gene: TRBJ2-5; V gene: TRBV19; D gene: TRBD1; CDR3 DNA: TGTGCCAGTAGTCCCCGACAGGGGCAAGAGACCCAGTACTTC; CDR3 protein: CASSPRQGQETQYF
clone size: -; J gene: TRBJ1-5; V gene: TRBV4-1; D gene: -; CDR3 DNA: TGCGCCAGCAGCCTTTCCGCCAGCAGCGGGAATTGGCAGCCCCAGCATTTT; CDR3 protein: CASSLSASSGNWQPQHF
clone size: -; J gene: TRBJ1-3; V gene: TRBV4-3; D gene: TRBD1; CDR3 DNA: TGCGCCAGCAGCCAAGGACAGGGGATCTACTCTGGAAACACCATATATTTT; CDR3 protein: CASSQGQGIYSGNTIYF
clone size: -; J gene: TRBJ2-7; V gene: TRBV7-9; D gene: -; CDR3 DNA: TGTGCCAGCAGCTTATTGCCAGGGTCCTACGAGCAGTACTTC; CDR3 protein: CASSLLPGSYEQYF
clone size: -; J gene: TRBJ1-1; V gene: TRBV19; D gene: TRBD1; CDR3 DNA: TGTGCCAGTAGTTACGACAGGGAGAACACTGAAGCTTTCTTT; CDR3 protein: CASSYDRENTEAFF
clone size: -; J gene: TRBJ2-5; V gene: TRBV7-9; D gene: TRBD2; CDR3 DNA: TGTGCCAGCACCCGCCCCCGGGAGGGGGAGACCCAGTACTTC; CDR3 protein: CASTRPREGETQYF
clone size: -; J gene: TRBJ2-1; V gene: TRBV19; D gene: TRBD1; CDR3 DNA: TGTGCCAGTAGTATAGTAGCAGGGGGCAGGGATGAGCAGTTCTTC; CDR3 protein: CASSIVAGGRDEQFF
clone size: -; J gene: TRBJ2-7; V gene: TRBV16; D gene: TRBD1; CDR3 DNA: TGTGCCAGCAGCCCCGGACAGGGGTACGAGCAGTACTTC; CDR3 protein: CASSPGQGYEQYF
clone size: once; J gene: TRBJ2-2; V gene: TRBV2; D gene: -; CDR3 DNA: TGTGCCAGCAAGGACACGTTCTTTGCGGGGGAGCTGTTTTTT; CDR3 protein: CASKDTFFAGELFF
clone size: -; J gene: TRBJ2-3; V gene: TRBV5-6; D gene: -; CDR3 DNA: TGTGCCAGCAGATTTGGGCTAGCAAGTAATCCAGATACGCAGTATTTT; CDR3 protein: CASRFGLASNPDTQYF
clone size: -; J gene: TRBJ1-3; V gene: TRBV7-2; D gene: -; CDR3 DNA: TGTGCCAGCAGCTTAGATACAGGCCCCTCTGGAAACACCATATATTTT; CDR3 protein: CASSLDTGPSGNTIYF
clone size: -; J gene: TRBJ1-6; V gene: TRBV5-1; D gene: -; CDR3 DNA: TGCGCCAGCAGCCTGTTTCCGGGAGCCCGTTATAATTCACCCCTCCACTTT; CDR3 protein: CASSLFPGARYNSPLHF
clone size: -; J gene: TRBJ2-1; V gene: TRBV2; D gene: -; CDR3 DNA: TGTGCCACCTTAGGGGGGAGGGGAGGGTACAATGAGCAGTTCTTC; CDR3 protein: CATLGGRGGYNEQFF
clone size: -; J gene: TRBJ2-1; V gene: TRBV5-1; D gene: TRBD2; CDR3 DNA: TGCGCCAGCAGCAAAACTAGCGGGAGGATCTCCTACAATGAGCAGTTCTTC; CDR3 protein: CASSKTSGRISYNEQFF
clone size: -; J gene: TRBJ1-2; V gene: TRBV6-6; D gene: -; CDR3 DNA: TGTGCCAGCAGCTTCGGGGGGTTGGGATACTATGGCTACACCTTC; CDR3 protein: CASSFGGLGYYGYTF
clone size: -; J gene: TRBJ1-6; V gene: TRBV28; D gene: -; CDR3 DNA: TGTGCCAGCACTAAACCCCAGGGGTTAGGGTCACCCCTCCACTTT; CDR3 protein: CASTKPQGLGSPLHF
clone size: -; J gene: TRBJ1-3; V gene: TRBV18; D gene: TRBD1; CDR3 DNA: TGTGCCAGCTCTCGCTCCGGGACAGCCAGCTCTGGAAACACCATATATTTT; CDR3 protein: CASSRSGTASSGNTIYF
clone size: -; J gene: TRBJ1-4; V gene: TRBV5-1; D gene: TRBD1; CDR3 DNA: TGCGCCAGCAGCCGATCAGGGGGCGATGAAAAACTGTTTTTT; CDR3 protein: CASSRSGGDEKLFF
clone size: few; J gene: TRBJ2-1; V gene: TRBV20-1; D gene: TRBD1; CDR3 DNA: TGCAGTGCGGATTGGACAGGACAGTTCTTC; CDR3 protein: CSADWTGQFF
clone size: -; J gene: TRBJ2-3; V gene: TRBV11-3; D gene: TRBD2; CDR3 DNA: TGTGCCAGCAGCTTAGAAGGGACTAGCGGGAGGGTCGAGGATACGCAGTATTTT; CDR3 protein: CASSLEGTSGRVEDTQYF
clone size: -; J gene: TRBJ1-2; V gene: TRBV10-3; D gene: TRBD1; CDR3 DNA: TGTGCCATCAGTGATCCCGGACAGGGAGACACCTATGGCTACACCTTC; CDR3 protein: CAISDPGQGDTYGYTF